Listed below are T cell receptor beta chains from one sample, sequenced in a study of T-cell memory formation after mild COVID-19. Each CDR3 protein gets one entry after TCRdb re-called the 5' RACE reads with MiXCR. The sample lists approximately 210,000 distinct CDR3 sequences, 10% to 13% occurring once. The sequencing input was PBMCs or a T cell subset sorted from them (not recorded which). The receptors come from a man younger than 35 who had mild COVID-19 (a few samples of this study predate the infection). Cell type and time point are not known. The CDR3 runs from the conserved cysteine through the conserved F or W. The D gene is left open where the match is weak. Only some rows state a clone size, as once, few, many or a class for expanded clones.

v_call	d_call	clone_size	j_call	cdr3_aa	cdr3_nt
TRBV7-9	TRBD1	.	TRBJ2-5	CASSFWTGGEETQYF	TGTGCCAGCAGCTTCTGGACAGGGGGTGAGGAGACCCAGTACTTC
TRBV4-2	.	few	TRBJ1-1	CASSRDLTGSYEAFF	TGTGCCAGCAGCCGAGACCTTACAGGGAGTTATGAAGCTTTCTTT
TRBV6-4	TRBD1	few	TRBJ1-1	CASSADRYTEAFF	TGTGCCAGCAGTGCGGACAGGTATACTGAAGCTTTCTTT
TRBV7-9	.	few	TRBJ1-2	CASTPGGAVYGYTF	TGTGCCAGCACCCCGGGAGGGGCGGTCTATGGCTACACCTTC
TRBV3-1	.	few	TRBJ2-3	CASSQDVGLPNTQYF	TGTGCCAGCAGCCAAGATGTTGGACTACCCAACACGCAGTATTTT
TRBV4-1	.	few	TRBJ1-3	CASSQDLDLGNTIYF	TGCGCCAGCAGCCAAGACCTAGACCTTGGAAACACCATATATTTT
TRBV5-1	.	few	TRBJ1-2	CASSFTPGGAYAGYGYTF	TGCGCCAGCAGCTTCACCCCAGGCGGCGCCTATGCGGGCTATGGCTACACCTTC
TRBV6-5	.	.	TRBJ2-3	CASSRRSVTDTQYF	TGTGCCAGCAGTCGACGGTCAGTCACAGATACGCAGTATTTT
TRBV9	.	few	TRBJ2-1	CASSVDLSVEQFF	TGTGCCAGCAGCGTAGACCTTAGTGTCGAACAGTTCTTC
TRBV12-3/TRBV12-4	.	few	TRBJ1-3	CASSSQGNTIYF	TGTGCCAGCAGTTCCCAGGGAAACACCATATATTTT
TRBV7-2	TRBD2	.	TRBJ2-7	CASRPRLAGDYEQYF	TGTGCCAGCAGACCTAGACTAGCGGGGGACTACGAGCAGTACTTC
TRBV6-5	.	few	TRBJ1-1	CASSREARTEAFF	TGTGCCAGCTCTCGGGAGGCTCGTACTGAAGCTTTCTTT
TRBV5-4	.	.	TRBJ2-1	CASSLSYEQFF	TGTGCCAGCAGCTTATCGTATGAGCAGTTCTTC
TRBV28	TRBD1	few	TRBJ1-6	CASIESGQGKSLHF	TGTGCCAGCATTGAGTCGGGACAGGGAAAATCCCTCCACTTT
TRBV18	TRBD1	.	TRBJ1-4	CASSLITPGTGYEKLFF	TGTGCCAGCTCACTAATTACCCCCGGGACAGGGTATGAAAAACTGTTTTTT
TRBV4-3	TRBD2	.	TRBJ2-1	CASSQDRAGVTLFF	TGCGCCAGCAGCCAAGATCGAGCGGGGGTTACTTTGTTCTTC
TRBV4-3	.	few	TRBJ2-3	CASSQDSRADTQYF	TGCGCCAGCAGCCAAGATTCCAGGGCAGATACGCAGTATTTT
TRBV7-2	TRBD2	few	TRBJ2-1	CASSLKGASGLNEQFF	TGTGCCAGCAGCTTAAAAGGGGCTAGCGGGCTCAATGAGCAGTTCTTC
TRBV5-1	.	.	TRBJ1-6	CASSLVIDNSPLHF	TGCGCCAGCAGCTTGGTTATAGATAATTCACCCCTCCACTTT
TRBV7-2	TRBD2	few	TRBJ2-7	CASSEDRGDLYEQYF	TGTGCCAGCAGCGAAGACCGGGGGGACCTCTACGAGCAGTACTTC
TRBV12-3/TRBV12-4	TRBD2	few	TRBJ2-3	CASSPLAGWGGTQYF	TGTGCCAGCAGTCCCTTGGCGGGATGGGGGGGGACGCAGTATTTT
TRBV2	.	few	TRBJ2-2	CASRKLGNEHTGELFF	TGTGCCAGCCGTAAGCTGGGCAATGAACACACCGGGGAGCTGTTTTTT
TRBV7-6	.	.	TRBJ1-2	CASSSTGTPDNYGYTF	TGTGCCAGCAGCTCGACCGGGACTCCGGATAACTATGGCTACACCTTC
TRBV2	.	few	TRBJ2-3	CASSPRQRDTQYF	TGTGCCAGCAGCCCCCGTCAGCGGGATACGCAGTATTTT
TRBV11-1	.	few	TRBJ2-1	CASSLTGTGRNEQFF	TGTGCCAGCAGCTTAACGGGAACAGGGCGGAATGAGCAGTTCTTC
TRBV24-1	.	few	TRBJ2-3	CATRGRFSDTQYF	TGTGCCACCAGAGGCCGTTTCTCAGATACGCAGTATTTT
TRBV20-1	.	.	TRBJ2-2	CSARDRRLNTGELFF	TGCAGTGCTAGAGACCGGCGGCTGAACACCGGGGAGCTGTTTTTT
TRBV6-5	TRBD1	.	TRBJ1-4	CASSSDRTNEKLFF	TGTGCCAGCAGTTCGGACAGGACTAATGAAAAACTGTTTTTT
TRBV5-1	TRBD1	few	TRBJ2-7	CASSAGQGPVYEQYF	TGCGCCAGCAGCGCGGGACAGGGGCCTGTCTACGAGCAGTACTTC
TRBV12-3/TRBV12-4	.	few	TRBJ1-5	CASSNVWQDYQPQHF	TGTGCCAGCAGCAATGTCTGGCAGGACTATCAGCCCCAGCATTTT
TRBV7-9	.	.	TRBJ1-4	CASSFGAGYGKLFF	TGTGCCAGCAGCTTTGGGGCAGGGTACGGAAAACTGTTTTTT
TRBV12-3/TRBV12-4	.	many	TRBJ2-3	CASSLSGTGLAQYF	TGTGCCAGCAGTTTGTCAGGGACGGGCCTGGCGCAGTATTTT
TRBV4-2	TRBD2	.	TRBJ2-7	CASSPGLAGDSYEQYF	TGTGCCAGCAGCCCGGGACTAGCGGGGGACTCCTACGAGCAGTACTTC
TRBV7-2	TRBD2	.	TRBJ2-7	CASSFTGTSGSSYEQYF	TGTGCCAGCAGCTTCACCGGGACTAGCGGATCCTCCTACGAGCAGTACTTC
TRBV2	.	.	TRBJ2-5	CATYRDESETQYF	TGTGCCACCTACAGGGACGAATCGGAGACCCAGTACTTC
TRBV20-1	TRBD1	few	TRBJ1-5	CSARPDRRSQPQHF	TGCAGTGCTAGGCCGGACAGGAGGAGTCAGCCCCAGCATTTT
TRBV6-5	TRBD1	many	TRBJ2-5	CASGNRGPSFSQETQYF	TGTGCCAGCGGCAACAGGGGGCCGTCTTTTTCCCAAGAGACCCAGTACTTC
TRBV5-6	.	.	TRBJ2-3	CASSFLLLGDTQYF	TGTGCCAGCAGCTTTTTGCTCCTAGGGGATACGCAGTATTTT
TRBV9	.	few	TRBJ2-7	CASSVAGQTDEQYF	TGTGCCAGCAGCGTAGCTGGTCAAACGGACGAGCAGTACTTC
TRBV11-2	.	many	TRBJ1-2	CATAANYGYTF	TGTGCCACGGCCGCTAACTATGGCTACACCTTC
TRBV25-1	.	.	TRBJ2-2	CASSSDGYTGELFF	TGTGCCAGCAGTTCCGACGGATACACCGGGGAGCTGTTTTTT
TRBV14	.	.	TRBJ1-6	CASSTGGGPNSPLHF	TGTGCCAGCTCAACGGGGGGGGGACCCAATTCACCCCTCCACTTT
TRBV11-2	.	.	TRBJ2-7	CASSLDRLTYEQYF	TGTGCCAGCAGCCTGGACAGATTAACCTACGAGCAGTACTTC
TRBV12-3/TRBV12-4	.	few	TRBJ1-5	CASSLQRGRDQPQHF	TGTGCCAGCAGTTTACAAAGGGGCAGAGATCAGCCCCAGCATTTT
TRBV11-2	.	few	TRBJ1-1	CASSLVGADPNTEAFF	TGTGCCAGCAGCCTCGTCGGAGCAGATCCAAACACTGAAGCTTTCTTT
TRBV9	.	.	TRBJ1-2	CASSVGTGFGAYGYTF	TGTGCCAGCAGCGTGGGAACAGGGTTTGGGGCCTATGGCTACACCTTC
TRBV27	.	.	TRBJ1-6	CASRLQGGDSPLHF	TGTGCCAGCAGATTACAGGGAGGGGATTCACCCCTCCACTTT
TRBV15	.	.	TRBJ1-5	CATSREIQGMEPQHF	TGTGCCACCAGCAGGGAGATACAGGGCATGGAGCCCCAGCATTTT
TRBV2	.	.	TRBJ1-2	CASRGEGNYGYTF	TGTGCCAGCAGGGGGGAAGGGAACTATGGCTACACCTTC
TRBV19	.	.	TRBJ2-5	CASRLTGPQAETQYF	TGTGCCAGTAGACTTACGGGACCTCAGGCGGAGACCCAGTACTTC
TRBV3-1	.	.	TRBJ1-2	CASSQDLVRANYGYTF	TGTGCCAGCAGCCAAGATCTGGTCAGAGCTAACTATGGCTACACCTTC
TRBV4-1	TRBD1	many	TRBJ1-6	CASSQWGQGASPLHF	TGCGCCAGCAGCCAATGGGGCCAGGGGGCCTCACCCCTCCACTTT
TRBV3-1	.	many	TRBJ2-4	CASSRGLAKNIQYF	TGTGCCAGCAGCCGCGGGCTAGCCAAAAACATTCAGTACTTC
TRBV4-3	.	.	TRBJ2-3	CASSQDWDTQYF	TGCGCCAGCAGCCAAGATTGGGATACGCAGTATTTT
TRBV6-2/TRBV6-3	TRBD1	.	TRBJ2-5	CASSYVGTEETQYF	TGTGCCAGCAGTTACGTTGGGACAGAAGAGACCCAGTACTTC
TRBV30	TRBD1	few	TRBJ2-7	CAWSSTGAYEQYF	TGTGCCTGGAGTTCGACAGGGGCCTACGAGCAGTACTTC
TRBV9	.	many	TRBJ1-2	CASSVDQGRYGYTF	TGTGCCAGCAGCGTAGACCAGGGGCGGTATGGCTACACCTTC
TRBV12-3/TRBV12-4	.	.	TRBJ1-5	CASSFWGLGQPQHF	TGTGCCAGCAGTTTTTGGGGGCTAGGTCAGCCCCAGCATTTT
TRBV12-3/TRBV12-4	TRBD2	.	TRBJ2-5	CASSLRPSGGGETQYF	TGTGCCAGCAGTTTAAGGCCTAGCGGGGGAGGCGAGACCCAGTACTTC
TRBV4-2	.	few	TRBJ1-2	CASSQGTNYGYTF	TGTGCCAGCAGCCAGGGGACGAACTATGGCTACACCTTC